Here is one T cell receptor beta chain with its context. Its target is unknown. The sample belongs to a study of CD4+ T cells in melanoma. Study observations and caveats: Neoantigen-specific CD4+ T cells in melanoma reportedly had diverse differentiation states. A reported correlation linked neoantigen-specific CD4+ T cells to CD8+, macrophage and B cell function.

Clones were sequenced by immunoSEQ multiplex PCR, and TCRdb holds only the in-frame ones, with some missing. Here the sample spans about 140,000 clones, roughly 91% being singletons. The sequence derives from a human donor with melanoma.

In DNA, the CDR3 is TGTGCCAGCAGCTTGTTGACAGGGCCCGTCGGGACTGAAGCTTTCTTT. It yields the protein CASSLLTGPVGTEAFF. V usage is TRBV5-8 and J usage is TRBJ1-1; 7 positions match TRBD1. Germline lookup yields CDR1 SGHTS and CDR2 YDEGEE. The trim removed 1 base at V and 5 bases at J, leaving 11 bases unmatched. CDR3 length: 16 amino acids.